This T cell receptor (beta chain) was captured by sequencing in a study of blood T cell repertoires in COVID-19. Study summary: Both acute and convalescent COVID-19 samples were obtained from the United States, Italy and Spain. From T cells, B-cell-depleted T cells, or PBMCs came the material, which was cDNA or gDNA.

Study processing details: Reference gene primer amplification yielded estimated nucleated cell counts. Profiled with immunoSEQ multiplex PCR; TCRdb holds only in-frame clones, not every one. V and J calls and clone size follow that table, whereas D and trimming were derived from the DNA. The data show approximately 500,000 clones, 85% to 90% seen once. The Seattle patients joined while their infection was active and were tracked longitudinally afterward. CDR3 length equals 12 residues. CDR1 is LNHDA, CDR2 SQIVND, per germline (reference sequence). The V and J ends lost 8 bases and 5 bases respectively, with 12 bases between them.

The TCR comes from a woman aged 45 to 65 with COVID-19, enrolled during active disease. V and J are TRBV19 and TRBJ1-1, with unresolved D. Sequences were obtained from peripheral blood. CDR3 DNA: TGTGCCAGTTCATTTCGAGCGACTGAAGCTTTCTTT. As protein: CASSFRATEAFF.